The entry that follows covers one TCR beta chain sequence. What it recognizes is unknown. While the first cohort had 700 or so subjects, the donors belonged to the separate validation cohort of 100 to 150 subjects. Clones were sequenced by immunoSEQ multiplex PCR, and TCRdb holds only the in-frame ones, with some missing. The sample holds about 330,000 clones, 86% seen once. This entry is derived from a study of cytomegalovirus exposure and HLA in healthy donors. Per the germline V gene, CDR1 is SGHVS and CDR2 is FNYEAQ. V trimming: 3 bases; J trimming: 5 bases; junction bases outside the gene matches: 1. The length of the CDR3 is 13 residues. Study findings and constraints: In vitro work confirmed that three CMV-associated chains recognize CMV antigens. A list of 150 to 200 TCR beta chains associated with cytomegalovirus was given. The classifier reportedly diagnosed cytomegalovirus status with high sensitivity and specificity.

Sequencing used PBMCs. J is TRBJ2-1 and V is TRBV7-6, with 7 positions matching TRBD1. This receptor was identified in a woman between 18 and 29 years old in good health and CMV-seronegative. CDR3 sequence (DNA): TGTGCCAGCAGCTTTACAGGGGACAATGAGCAGTTCTTC. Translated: CASSFTGDNEQFF.